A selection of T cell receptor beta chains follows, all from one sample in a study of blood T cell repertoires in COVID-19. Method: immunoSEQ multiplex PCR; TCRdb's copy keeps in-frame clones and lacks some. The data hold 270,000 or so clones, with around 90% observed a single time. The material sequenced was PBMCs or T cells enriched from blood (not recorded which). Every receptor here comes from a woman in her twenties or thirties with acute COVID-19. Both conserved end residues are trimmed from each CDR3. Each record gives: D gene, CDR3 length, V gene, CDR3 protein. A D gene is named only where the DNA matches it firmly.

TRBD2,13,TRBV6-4,ASSETSGIFGEQF
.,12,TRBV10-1,ASSDPRTTGEQF
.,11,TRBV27,ASSLVPRYEQY
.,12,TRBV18,ASSPPPRTGELF
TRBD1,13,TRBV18,ASSLGTGERHEQY
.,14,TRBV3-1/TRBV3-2,ASSQVTVTGANVLT
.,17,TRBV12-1,ASSGVGTGVSGKTYEQY
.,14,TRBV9,ASSVLRDGSGNTIY
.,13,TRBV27,ASSLSYSSGNTIY
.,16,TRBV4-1,ASSQERDFLRGTGELF
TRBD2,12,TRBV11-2,ASSPTSGIWEQF
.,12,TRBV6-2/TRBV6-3,ASSYGLEYPPLH
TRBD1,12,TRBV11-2,ASSLGQGGEKLF
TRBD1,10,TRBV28,ASTTGQGSIY
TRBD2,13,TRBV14,ASSQVPRTSNEQF
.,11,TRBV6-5,ASDGLNTDTQY
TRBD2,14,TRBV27,ASSLRLAGGTDTQY
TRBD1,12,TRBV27,ASSTQGEFYEQY
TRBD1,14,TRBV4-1,ASSRLTGADSYEQY
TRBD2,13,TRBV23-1,ASSQPSGEYNEQF
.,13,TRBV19,ASSIVPGSYNEQF
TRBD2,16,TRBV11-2,ASSLPGLAGGSSYEQY
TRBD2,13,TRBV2,ASSSTGTRDNEQF